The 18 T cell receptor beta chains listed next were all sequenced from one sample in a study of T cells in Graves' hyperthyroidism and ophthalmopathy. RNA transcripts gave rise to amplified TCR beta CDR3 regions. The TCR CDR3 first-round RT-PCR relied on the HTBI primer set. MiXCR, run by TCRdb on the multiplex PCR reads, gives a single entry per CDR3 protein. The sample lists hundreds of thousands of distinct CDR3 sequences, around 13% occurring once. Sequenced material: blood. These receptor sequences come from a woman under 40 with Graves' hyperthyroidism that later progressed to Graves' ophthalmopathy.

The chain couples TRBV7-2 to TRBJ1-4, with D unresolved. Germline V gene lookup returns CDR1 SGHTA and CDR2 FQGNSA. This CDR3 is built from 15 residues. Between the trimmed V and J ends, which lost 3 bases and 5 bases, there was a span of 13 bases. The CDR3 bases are TGTGCCAGCAGCTTCGGGGTATGGGAAAATGAAAAACTGTTTTTT. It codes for CASSFGVWENEKLFF.

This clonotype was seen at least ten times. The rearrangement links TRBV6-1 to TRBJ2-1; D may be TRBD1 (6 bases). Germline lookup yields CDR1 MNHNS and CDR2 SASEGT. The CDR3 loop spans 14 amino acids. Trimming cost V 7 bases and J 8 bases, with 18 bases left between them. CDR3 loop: CASINAEGGDEQFF. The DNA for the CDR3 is TGTGCCAGCATAAACGCAGAAGGGGGAGATGAGCAGTTCTTC.

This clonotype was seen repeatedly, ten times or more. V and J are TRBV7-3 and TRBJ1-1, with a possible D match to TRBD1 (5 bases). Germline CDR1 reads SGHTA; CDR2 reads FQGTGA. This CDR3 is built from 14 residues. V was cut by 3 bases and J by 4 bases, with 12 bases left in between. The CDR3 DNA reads TGTGCCAGCAGCTTGAATTTTCAGGGCACTGAAGCTTTCTTT. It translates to CASSLNFQGTEAFF.

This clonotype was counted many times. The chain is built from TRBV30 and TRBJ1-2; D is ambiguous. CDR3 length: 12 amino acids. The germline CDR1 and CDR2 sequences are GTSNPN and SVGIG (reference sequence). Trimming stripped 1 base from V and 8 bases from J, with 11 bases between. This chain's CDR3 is CAWSASVMGYTF. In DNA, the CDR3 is TGTGCCTGGAGTGCAAGTGTAATGGGCTACACCTTC.

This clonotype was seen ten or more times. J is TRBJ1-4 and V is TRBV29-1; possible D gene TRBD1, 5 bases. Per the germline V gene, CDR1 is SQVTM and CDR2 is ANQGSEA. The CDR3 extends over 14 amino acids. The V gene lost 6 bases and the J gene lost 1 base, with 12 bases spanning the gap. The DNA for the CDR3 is TGCAGCGTGTGCGACAGCGGAACTAATGAAAAACTGTTTTTT. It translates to CSVCDSGTNEKLFF.

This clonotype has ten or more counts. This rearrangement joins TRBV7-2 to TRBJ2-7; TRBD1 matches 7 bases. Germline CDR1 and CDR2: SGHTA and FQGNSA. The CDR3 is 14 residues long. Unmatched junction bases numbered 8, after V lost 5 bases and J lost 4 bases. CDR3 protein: CASSGDRVSYEQYF. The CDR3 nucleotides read TGTGCCAGCAGCGGCGACAGGGTTTCTTACGAGCAGTACTTC.

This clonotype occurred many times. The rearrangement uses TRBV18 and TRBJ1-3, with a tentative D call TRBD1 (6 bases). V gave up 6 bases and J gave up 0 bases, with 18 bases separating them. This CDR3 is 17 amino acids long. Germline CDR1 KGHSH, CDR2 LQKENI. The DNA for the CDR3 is TGTGCCAGCTCGCTTTCCACAGGGACGACCTCTGGAAACACCATATATTTT. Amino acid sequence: CASSLSTGTTSGNTIYF.

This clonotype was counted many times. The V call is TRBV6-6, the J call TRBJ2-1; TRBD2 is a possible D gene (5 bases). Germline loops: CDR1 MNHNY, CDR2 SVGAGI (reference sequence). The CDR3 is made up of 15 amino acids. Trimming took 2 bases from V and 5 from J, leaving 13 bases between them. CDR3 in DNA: TGTGCCAGCAGTTACAAACCCCGAGGGCACAATGAGCAGTTCTTC. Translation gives CASSYKPRGHNEQFF.

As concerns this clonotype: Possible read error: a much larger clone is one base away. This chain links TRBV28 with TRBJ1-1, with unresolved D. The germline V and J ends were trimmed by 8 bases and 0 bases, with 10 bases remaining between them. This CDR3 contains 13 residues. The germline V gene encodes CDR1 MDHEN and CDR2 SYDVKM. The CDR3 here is CASGRLMNTEAFF. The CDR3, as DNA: TGTGCCAGCGGGAGGTTGATGAACACTGAAGCTTTCTTT.

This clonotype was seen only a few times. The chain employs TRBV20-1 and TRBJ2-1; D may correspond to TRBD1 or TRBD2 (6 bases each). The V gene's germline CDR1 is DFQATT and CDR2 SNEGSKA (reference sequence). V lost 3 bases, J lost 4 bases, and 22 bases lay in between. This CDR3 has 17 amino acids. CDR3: CSASRAVKGGRYNEQFF. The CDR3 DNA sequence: TGCAGTGCTAGTAGAGCCGTCAAAGGGGGGAGGTACAATGAGCAGTTCTTC.

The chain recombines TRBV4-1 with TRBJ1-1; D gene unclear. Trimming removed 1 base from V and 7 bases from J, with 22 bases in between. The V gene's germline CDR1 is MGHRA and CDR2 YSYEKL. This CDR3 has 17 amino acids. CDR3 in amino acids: CASSQGVLGFYGDEAFF. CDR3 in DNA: TGCGCCAGCAGCCAAGGTGTTTTAGGGTTTTATGGGGATGAAGCTTTCTTT.

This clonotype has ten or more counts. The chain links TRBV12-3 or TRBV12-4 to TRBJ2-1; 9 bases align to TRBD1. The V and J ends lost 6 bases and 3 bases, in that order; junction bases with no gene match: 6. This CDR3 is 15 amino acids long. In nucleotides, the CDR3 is TGTGCCAGCAGGCCCGGGACAGGGATCTACAATGAGCAGTTCTTC. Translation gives CASRPGTGIYNEQFF.

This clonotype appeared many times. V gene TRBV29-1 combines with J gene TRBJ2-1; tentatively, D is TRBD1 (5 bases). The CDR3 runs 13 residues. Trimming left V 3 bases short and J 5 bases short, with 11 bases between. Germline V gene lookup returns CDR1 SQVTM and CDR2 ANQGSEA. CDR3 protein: CSVDTGVNNEQFF. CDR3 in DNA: TGCAGCGTTGATACAGGCGTTAACAATGAGCAGTTCTTC.

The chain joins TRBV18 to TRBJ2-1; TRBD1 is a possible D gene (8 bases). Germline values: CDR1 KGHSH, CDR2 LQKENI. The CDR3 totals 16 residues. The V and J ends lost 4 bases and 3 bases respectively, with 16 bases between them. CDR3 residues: CASSLLTGEGYNEQFF. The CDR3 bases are TGTGCCAGCTCACTGCTGACAGGGGAGGGCTACAATGAGCAGTTCTTC.

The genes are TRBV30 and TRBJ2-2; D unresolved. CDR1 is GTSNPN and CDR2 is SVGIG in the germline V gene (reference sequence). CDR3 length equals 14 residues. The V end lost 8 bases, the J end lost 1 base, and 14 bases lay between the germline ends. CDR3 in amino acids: CAHRLSLNTGELFF. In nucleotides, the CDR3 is TGTGCCCACCGTTTGTCTCTGAACACCGGGGAGCTGTTTTTT. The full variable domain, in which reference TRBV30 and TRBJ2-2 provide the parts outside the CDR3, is SQTIHQWPATLVQPVGSPLSLECTVEGTSNPNLYWYRQAAGRGLQLLFYSVGIGQISSEVPQNLSASRPQDRQFILSSKKLLLSDSGFYLCAHRLSLNTGELFFGEGSRLTVL.

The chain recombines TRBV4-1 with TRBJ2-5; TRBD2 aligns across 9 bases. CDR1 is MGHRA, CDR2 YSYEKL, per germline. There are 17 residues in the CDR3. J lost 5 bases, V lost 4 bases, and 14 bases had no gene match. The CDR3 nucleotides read TGCGCCAGCAGCCGCGGGGCTAGCGGGACCCCTAGGGAGACCCAGTACTTC. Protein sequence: CASSRGASGTPRETQYF.

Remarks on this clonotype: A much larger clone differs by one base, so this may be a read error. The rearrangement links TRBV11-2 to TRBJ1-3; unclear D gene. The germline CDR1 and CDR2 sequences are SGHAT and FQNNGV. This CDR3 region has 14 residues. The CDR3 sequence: CASSLDLGGNTLYF. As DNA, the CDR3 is TGTGCCAGCAGCTTAGATTTGGGCGGGAACACCTTATATTTT.

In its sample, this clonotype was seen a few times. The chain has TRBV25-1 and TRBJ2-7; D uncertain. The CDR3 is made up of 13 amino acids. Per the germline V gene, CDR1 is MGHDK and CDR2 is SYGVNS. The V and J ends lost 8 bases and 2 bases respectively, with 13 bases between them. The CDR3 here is CASESEDPYEQYF. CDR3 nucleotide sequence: TGTGCCAGCGAGTCTGAGGATCCCTACGAGCAGTACTTC.